The subject of this entry is one T cell receptor beta chain. Its antigen is as yet unknown. This sample includes further DNA sequences coding for the same CDR3. Samples from alopecia areata patients were lesional scalp punch biopsies and peripheral blood. Cell sorting on a FACSAria was used to separate CD4+ and CD8+ T cells from the PBMCs. The data are from a study of CD8+ T cells in alopecia areata. Overall study: Treated patients took oral tofacitinib at 5 to 10 mg twice daily. Study-level results: Alopecia totalis/universalis scalp especially showed more expanded CD8+ clones than normal scalp.

Following extraction, RNA underwent reverse transcription to cDNA, which served as the sequencing template. Repertoires were generated with immunoSEQ multiplex PCR, while TCRdb's copy carries only in-frame clones and drops some. The sample has 120,000 to 150,000 clones, 40% to 50% seen once. This CDR3 is 13 amino acids long. V lost 1 base and J 0 bases, leaving 2 bases between the germline ends. Germline CDR1 reads SGHRS; CDR2 reads YFSETQ. Sequenced sample: CD4+ T cells sorted from blood. The chain employs TRBV5-1 and TRBJ2-1; D is unclear. The origin of this receptor is a human donor with alopecia areata. This CDR3 reads CASSLTSYNEQFF. The CDR3 nucleotides are TGCGCCAGCAGCTTGACCTCCTACAATGAGCAGTTCTTC.